This T cell receptor beta chain was recovered during a study of blood T cell repertoires in COVID-19. Study overall: Italy, Spain and the United States were the sources of the convalescent and acute COVID-19 samples. Sample material is recorded as cDNA or gDNA derived from T cells, B-cell-depleted T cells, or PBMCs.

As processed by the authors: Amplified reference gene primers provided the basis for estimating nucleated cell counts. Sequencing used immunoSEQ multiplex PCR; TCRdb keeps in-frame clones, though not all of them. From that table come the V and J calls and clone size; the DNA was used to work out D and trimming. The repertoire holds around 190,000 clones, with more than 80% as singletons. Looked up from germline, CDR1 is ENHRY and CDR2 is SYGVKD. V shed 8 bases, J shed 5 bases, and the junction held 3 bases outside the gene matches. The CDR3 loop spans 13 amino acids. The chain combines TRBV10-3 with TRBJ1-4, with TRBD1 matching over 9 bases. The sequence came from an older woman with acute or convalescent COVID-19. The sample consisted of peripheral blood. Here the CDR3 reads CAIGGTGNEKLFF. Here the CDR3 DNA reads TGTGCCATCGGGGGGACAGGGAATGAAAAACTGTTTTTT.